This is a list of T cell receptor beta chains from one sample in a study of human T cells and chemical hapten exposure. TCRdb called the RACE reads again in MiXCR, with one record for every CDR3 protein. Of 35,000 to 40,000 distinct CDR3 sequences listed, around 12% are singletons. The source material was whole blood, sampled in connection with sensitization to the hapten diphenylcyclopropenone (DPC). These receptors all come from a woman in her thirties or forties with alopecia areata. Some clones in this sample may be carry-over from other donors' samples. CDR3s include the opening cysteine and the closing phenylalanine or tryptophan. The order of the fields is CDR3 length, V gene, CDR3 protein.

CDR3 length: 13; V gene: TRBV7-9; CDR3 protein: CASSEDRYYGYTF
CDR3 length: 18; V gene: TRBV24-1; CDR3 protein: CATSDSPRVSGGYNEQFF
CDR3 length: 12; V gene: TRBV11-2; CDR3 protein: CASSLGNAEAFF
CDR3 length: 17; V gene: TRBV7-8; CDR3 protein: CASSWSPGQENTGELFF
CDR3 length: 12; V gene: TRBV29-1; CDR3 protein: CSAEREGSEQYF
CDR3 length: 16; V gene: TRBV12-3/TRBV12-4; CDR3 protein: CASSTPGQGSRGFAFF
CDR3 length: 17; V gene: TRBV20-1; CDR3 protein: CSARDVGPGGLSYEQYF
CDR3 length: 12; V gene: TRBV28; CDR3 protein: CASSQWGREQFF
CDR3 length: 16; V gene: TRBV7-8; CDR3 protein: CASSLVGGGSTDTQYF
CDR3 length: 13; V gene: TRBV6-2/TRBV6-3; CDR3 protein: CASRLAGANVLTF
CDR3 length: 15; V gene: TRBV7-2; CDR3 protein: CASSQGLAGADTQYF
CDR3 length: 16; V gene: TRBV29-1; CDR3 protein: CSVEGLAGDYTDTQYF
CDR3 length: 16; V gene: TRBV18; CDR3 protein: CASSPSSGGGTPEAFF
CDR3 length: 13; V gene: TRBV7-9; CDR3 protein: CASSRIIAGEQYF
CDR3 length: 15; V gene: TRBV19; CDR3 protein: CASSIVGETTDTQYF
CDR3 length: 14; V gene: TRBV28; CDR3 protein: CASSETGRTYEQYF
CDR3 length: 17; V gene: TRBV28; CDR3 protein: CASSSGGAASGANVLTF
CDR3 length: 14; V gene: TRBV7-8; CDR3 protein: CASSTTGERAEAFF
CDR3 length: 15; V gene: TRBV5-4; CDR3 protein: CASSLGGGGNSPLHF
CDR3 length: 13; V gene: TRBV29-1; CDR3 protein: CSVGNPATDTQYF
CDR3 length: 14; V gene: TRBV5-6; CDR3 protein: CASSFLDRGNEQFF
CDR3 length: 12; V gene: TRBV28; CDR3 protein: CASSFGPWQQFF
CDR3 length: 16; V gene: TRBV7-9; CDR3 protein: CASSLLQGSFPGELFF
CDR3 length: 15; V gene: TRBV7-2; CDR3 protein: CASSFHGTVADTQYF
CDR3 length: 14; V gene: TRBV9; CDR3 protein: CASSPGEGNSPLHF
CDR3 length: 16; V gene: TRBV7-9; CDR3 protein: CASSLAGREESDTQYF
CDR3 length: 15; V gene: TRBV18; CDR3 protein: CASSPTSGGSYEQFF
CDR3 length: 15; V gene: TRBV3-1; CDR3 protein: CASSQGTAYTDTQYF
CDR3 length: 10; V gene: TRBV29-1; CDR3 protein: CSVSTDTQYF
CDR3 length: 18; V gene: TRBV9; CDR3 protein: CASSPSRGGGILNTEAFF
CDR3 length: 12; V gene: TRBV28; CDR3 protein: CASSPPRGPLHF
CDR3 length: 14; V gene: TRBV3-1; CDR3 protein: CASSFQTGRTEAFF
CDR3 length: 12; V gene: TRBV20-1; CDR3 protein: CSASPSYYEQYF
CDR3 length: 13; V gene: TRBV10-3; CDR3 protein: CAINPGGTGELFF
CDR3 length: 14; V gene: TRBV12-3/TRBV12-4; CDR3 protein: CASSQYPRQETQYF
CDR3 length: 13; V gene: TRBV12-3/TRBV12-4; CDR3 protein: CASSQTNNYGYTF
CDR3 length: 13; V gene: TRBV29-1; CDR3 protein: CSVRLTGLYEQYF
CDR3 length: 13; V gene: TRBV20-1; CDR3 protein: CSASGGQGQPQHF
CDR3 length: 15; V gene: TRBV12-3/TRBV12-4; CDR3 protein: CASSGGLAVGNEQFF
CDR3 length: 15; V gene: TRBV19; CDR3 protein: CASSISGTPQETQYF
CDR3 length: 13; V gene: TRBV20-1; CDR3 protein: CSARFSGTGELFF
CDR3 length: 14; V gene: TRBV11-3; CDR3 protein: CASSLDPGRTEAFF
CDR3 length: 12; V gene: TRBV28; CDR3 protein: CASSPEDYEQYF
CDR3 length: 14; V gene: TRBV19; CDR3 protein: CASSLTGILEKLFF
CDR3 length: 16; V gene: TRBV2; CDR3 protein: CASSEPPRRYYNEQFF
CDR3 length: 13; V gene: TRBV7-2; CDR3 protein: CASSRDSYNEQFF
CDR3 length: 14; V gene: TRBV29-1; CDR3 protein: CSASSGQGADTQYF
CDR3 length: 13; V gene: TRBV15; CDR3 protein: CATSRDLGGELFF
CDR3 length: 15; V gene: TRBV11-3; CDR3 protein: CASSRDRGRSYGYTF
CDR3 length: 16; V gene: TRBV19; CDR3 protein: CASSIRGPLAKNIQYF